Listed below are T cell receptor beta chains from one sample, sequenced in a study of control samples from healthy donors and cancer patients. Generated by immunoSEQ multiplex PCR, the TCRdb table keeps only in-frame clones and is missing some. This sample carries 110,000 or so clones, around four fifths of them seen once, and the ten largest clones take approximately 7%. Sequencing was carried out using blood. Every receptor here comes from a young man in good health. Both conserved end residues are part of each CDR3. A clone size is listed for some rows: how often the clone was seen (once, few, many), or a class if it is expanded.

clone_size v_call cdr3_aa
- TRBV18 CASSPPAYGGANNEQFF
- TRBV2 CASFWGRSNTEAFF
- TRBV19 CATSGLLNTGELFF
once TRBV5-1 CASSRRSGGTDTQYF
- TRBV6-5 CASSLKYQETQYF
- TRBV7-9 CASSPPTGENTEAFF
- TRBV28 CASSVKGYTIYF
- TRBV6-5 CASSYGHWASYEQYF
few TRBV9 CASSPSSGNGNTIYF
- TRBV2 CASSGRAEQYF
- TRBV4-3 CASSQGMSRVGETQYF
few TRBV9 CASSVAMGSGANVLTF
- TRBV30 CAWSRGPYEQYF
- TRBV28 CASRQRSGANVLTF
- TRBV30 CAWSALAGGAETQYF
- TRBV24-1 CATSEGSVNTGELFF
- TRBV5-1 CASSWGLRGNYGYTF
- TRBV5-1 CASSPYRASGGSLLTDTQYF
- TRBV5-1 CASSLMSGNEKLFF
- TRBV19 CASSLERDQGNQPQHF
- TRBV13 CASSPPTSGGAPDTQYF
once TRBV7-9 CASSLDWVNENTEAFF
few TRBV28 CASSLVGTPRQPQHF
- TRBV4-1 CASSQAAGGTDTQYF
- TRBV28 CATIGGAGGPSSYNEQFF
- TRBV14 CASSQRTGRSPLHF
- TRBV6-5 CASSYSLDDSVPEAFF
- TRBV3-1/TRBV3-2 CASSQRLGGYTF
- TRBV6-1 CASSASSGASGNTIYF
once TRBV28 CASSSRLAGGRNEQFF
few TRBV3-1/TRBV3-2 CASTPIRGPQGQETQYF
- TRBV7-8 CASSRILASNTGELFF
once TRBV25-1 CASSELLDYGYTF
once TRBV2 CASSGPGGGNQPQHF
once TRBV6-5 CASTRQGVYQETQYF
- TRBV27 CASSRKPQGAAKEKLFF
- TRBV18 CASSPGTGSTDTQYF
- TRBV9 CASSPPGTGPEAFF
- TRBV25-1 CASSHRGDQPQHF
- TRBV9 CASSSGRGYEQYF
- TRBV5-4 CATRRANTEAFF
once TRBV9 CASSEGTGGRAGELFF
- TRBV11-1 CASSGGEGIYYGYTF
- TRBV5-1 CASSQSGSSGNTIYF
- TRBV7-2 CASSFVESSYNEQFF
few TRBV2 CASSGTGASGANVLTF
- TRBV19 CASSTETGRGEKLFF
- TRBV7-2 CASSFGTGGYEQYF
- TRBV19 CASGTERTSGYTF
- TRBV28 CASSLEGDGQETQYF
few TRBV25-1 CASSERAKTSYNEQFF
- TRBV7-2 CASSLPLSGQSSYEQYF
- TRBV19 CASKLVETTNYGYTF